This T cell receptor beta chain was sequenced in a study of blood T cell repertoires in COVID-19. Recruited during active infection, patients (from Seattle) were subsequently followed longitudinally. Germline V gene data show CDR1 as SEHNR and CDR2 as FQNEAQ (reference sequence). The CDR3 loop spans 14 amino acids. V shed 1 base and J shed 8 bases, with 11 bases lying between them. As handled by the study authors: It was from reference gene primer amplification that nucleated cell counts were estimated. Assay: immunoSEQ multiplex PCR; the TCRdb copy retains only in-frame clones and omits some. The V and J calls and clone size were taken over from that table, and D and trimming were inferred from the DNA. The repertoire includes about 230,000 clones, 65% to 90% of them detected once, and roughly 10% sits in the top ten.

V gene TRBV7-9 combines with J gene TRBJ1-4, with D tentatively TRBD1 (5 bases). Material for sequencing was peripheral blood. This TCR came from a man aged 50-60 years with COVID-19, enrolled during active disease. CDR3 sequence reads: CASSLEGAGEKLFF. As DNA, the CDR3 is TGTGCCAGCAGCTTAGAAGGGGCAGGGGAAAAACTGTTTTTT.